This T cell receptor beta chain derives from a study of shared clonotypes between healthy human individuals. General study results and limits: Non-shared clonotypes had lower generation probabilities than those shared by all four donors. An effect of sequencing depth on clonotype sharing among donors was expected.

The V segment lost 3 bases and the J segment 2 bases; nucleotides outside the gene matches: 1. The CDR3 contains 15 residues. Germline V gives CDR1 WSHSY, CDR2 SAAADI. CD8 cells regarded as naive lacked CD45RO, were positively chosen for CCR7, and omitted terminally differentiated effector memory CD45RA+ cells. The data were produced by immunoSEQ multiplex PCR, yet TCRdb's version contains in-frame clones alone and is incomplete. Among 700,000 to 950,000 clones listed, around 96% were seen once. In regard to this clone: Its antigen remains unknown.

V and J are TRBV10-2 and TRBJ2-6, with 7 bases identical to TRBD1. Sequenced input: naive CD8+ T cells sorted from blood. This TCR derives from a man between 25 and 39 years old in good health. In DNA form, the CDR3 reads TGCGCCAGCAGTGATCAGGGGGCTGGGGCCAACGTCCTGACTTTC. Translated, it gives CASSDQGAGANVLTF.